Listed below are T cell receptor beta chains from one sample, sequenced in a study of shared clonotypes between healthy human individuals. The assay was immunoSEQ multiplex PCR, and TCRdb's table has in-frame clones only and misses some. This sample has about 1 million clones; 60% to 80% occur once, and the top ten carry about 1.5%. The sample consisted of memory CD4+ T cells sorted from blood. Receptors originate from a man between 18 and 35 years old in good health. CDR3s include the opening cysteine and the closing phenylalanine or tryptophan. D genes are given only for firm matches. A clone size is listed for some rows: how often the clone was seen (once, few, many), or a class if it is expanded.

V gene	J gene	D gene	clone size	CDR3 DNA	CDR3 protein
TRBV5-4	TRBJ2-3	-	few	TGTGCCAGCAGCCGCCCGGGGAATACGCAGTATTTT	CASSRPGNTQYF
TRBV10-3	TRBJ1-1	-	-	TGTGCCATCAGTGAGCTGGGAACCGAAGCTTTCTTT	CAISELGTEAFF
TRBV27	TRBJ2-1	TRBD1	-	TGTGCCAGCAGTCGCGCGTTTGACAGGGGGAGTGAGCAGTTCTTC	CASSRAFDRGSEQFF
TRBV21-1	TRBJ1-5	-	-	TGTGCCAGCAGCGCCCGGGACAGGGAAGATCAGCCCCAGCATTTT	CASSARDREDQPQHF
TRBV6-6	TRBJ2-7	TRBD1	once	TGTGCCAGCAGTTCCGGGACAGGGAAGAGCTACGAGCAGTACTTC	CASSSGTGKSYEQYF
TRBV5-4	TRBJ2-5	TRBD2	-	TGTGCCAGCAGCTTGAAGCGGGGCAGTCAAGAGACCCAGTACTTC	CASSLKRGSQETQYF
TRBV18	TRBJ1-1	TRBD1	-	TGTGCCAGCTCTTTCGGGACAGAGAACACTGAAGCTTTCTTT	CASSFGTENTEAFF
TRBV6-1	TRBJ1-4	TRBD1	-	TGTGCCAGCAGTGAAAGGGGACAGGGTACTGAAAAACTGTTTTTT	CASSERGQGTEKLFF
TRBV4-3	TRBJ1-4	-	-	TGCGCCAGCAGCCAAGATCCAGGGTCAGGCGAAAAACTGTTTTTT	CASSQDPGSGEKLFF
TRBV7-6	TRBJ1-3	-	-	TGTGCCAGCAGCTCATCCCAACCCGGCGGGGGCTCTGGAAACACCATATATTTT	CASSSSQPGGGSGNTIYF
TRBV10-3	TRBJ2-1	-	-	TGTGCCATCAGTGAAGGGACTTCGAATGAGCAGTTCTTC	CAISEGTSNEQFF
TRBV7-2	TRBJ2-5	TRBD2	-	TGTGCCAGCACCCCGGGTCTAGCGGGTATCGAGACCCAGTACTTC	CASTPGLAGIETQYF
TRBV10-3	TRBJ2-7	TRBD2	-	TGTGCCATCAGTGTAGCGGGAGCAAGTTCCTACGAGCAGTACTTC	CAISVAGASSYEQYF
TRBV27	TRBJ1-2	TRBD1	-	TGTGCCAGCAGTCTAAGGGGGCAGGGTACAGGCTACACCTTC	CASSLRGQGTGYTF
TRBV5-8	TRBJ2-5	TRBD2	-	TGTGCCAGCAGTGTCGGGGGGGCGCAAGAGACCCAGTACTTC	CASSVGGAQETQYF
TRBV7-2	TRBJ2-3	TRBD2	once	TGTGCCAGCAGCTCCAGACTAGCCTATACGCAGTATTTT	CASSSRLAYTQYF
TRBV5-1	TRBJ1-1	-	-	TGCGCCAGCAGCTTGGCCATGACGGGAACTGAAGCTTTCTTT	CASSLAMTGTEAFF
TRBV9	TRBJ2-4	TRBD2	few	TGTGCCAGCAGCGGGGGACTAGCGGGAGGGATAAACATTCAGTACTTC	CASSGGLAGGINIQYF
TRBV29-1	TRBJ1-1	TRBD1	-	TGCAGCGTTGAAGATCCCCAGGGACAGGGTGTCATGAACACTGAAGCTTTCTTT	CSVEDPQGQGVMNTEAFF
TRBV5-4	TRBJ2-2	TRBD2	-	TGTGCCAGCAGCCCACTAGCGGGAGGGCCGAACGGGGAGCTGTTTTTT	CASSPLAGGPNGELFF
TRBV20-1	TRBJ2-1	-	-	TGCAGCGGGACTCCTTTCAATGAGCAGTTCTTC	CSGTPFNEQFF
TRBV2	TRBJ2-5	-	-	TGTGCCAGCAGGCTTACAGGTTCCCAAGAGACCCAGTACTTC	CASRLTGSQETQYF
TRBV7-9	TRBJ2-5	TRBD2	-	TGTGCCAGCAGCTTAGGACTAGCGGGGGAGACCCAGTACTTC	CASSLGLAGETQYF
TRBV27	TRBJ1-1	-	few	TGTGCCAGCAGTTTATGGGCGAACACTGAAGCTTTCTTT	CASSLWANTEAFF
TRBV6-6	TRBJ1-3	-	-	TGTGCCAGCACCGACAGGCTCTCTGGAAACACCATATATTTT	CASTDRLSGNTIYF
TRBV2	TRBJ2-2	TRBD2	-	TGTGCCAGCAGTCTTAGCGGGGGGGCCGCCGGGGAGCTGTTTTTT	CASSLSGGAAGELFF
TRBV7-9	TRBJ2-5	TRBD1	-	TGTGCCAGCAGGGCTACAGGGGTTCAGACCCAGTACTTC	CASRATGVQTQYF
TRBV27	TRBJ1-5	-	-	TGTGCCAGCAGTACTTTCCGCGGGGCAGGTGGCAATCAGCCCCAGCATTTT	CASSTFRGAGGNQPQHF
TRBV5-1	TRBJ2-5	TRBD1	few	TGCGCCAGCAGCTGGAAGACAGGGGGCGGTGAGACCCAGTACTTC	CASSWKTGGGETQYF